This T cell receptor (beta chain) was observed in a study of blood T cell repertoires in COVID-19. Study background: Whether acute or convalescent, the COVID-19 samples came from the United States, Italy and Spain. Nucleic acid was either cDNA or gDNA, and it came from T cells, B-cell-depleted T cells, or PBMCs.

In germline, CDR1 is SGHRS, CDR2 YFSETQ. This CDR3 is built from 16 residues. J lost 6 bases, V lost 0 bases, and 8 bases had no gene match. Per the original data handling: Counts of nucleated cells, estimated from reference gene primer amplification, were obtained. The assay was immunoSEQ multiplex PCR, and TCRdb's table has in-frame clones only and misses some. V and J calls and clone size are copied from that table; D and trimming were computed from the DNA. The sample consists of 85,000 to 130,000 clones, roughly 92% of them appearing once. The J gene is TRBJ1-2, the V gene TRBV5-1; 10 nucleotides agree with TRBD1. Sequencing used peripheral blood. The clonotype comes from a man aged 65 to 79 with acute or convalescent COVID-19. The CDR3 nucleotides read TGCGCCAGCAGCTTGGATGGACAGGGGGTAAAGGATGGCTACACCTTC. Encoded protein: CASSLDGQGVKDGYTF.